This TCR beta chain was recorded in a study of T-cell reconstitution after alpha-beta-depleted transplantation in children. Study-wide results and limits: Some patients' high day-60 TCRbeta diversity was traced to surviving recipient T cells and thymic progenitors. There were reportedly several hundred expanded graft clones from which alpha-beta T cells came about two months after transplant. By one year post-transplant, T-cell counts and diversity largely arose from T cells that were newly produced.

During its preparation, the TCRbeta library received unique molecular identifiers. TCRdb ran MiXCR on the PCR reads and lists one entry per CDR3 protein. Among 450,000 to 700,000 distinct CDR3 sequences listed, approximately 30% were seen once. This CDR3 is 15 amino acids long. The ends were cut back, 4 bases at V and 1 base at J, with 13 bases in the middle. Germline V gene lookup returns CDR1 SGHVS and CDR2 FNYEAQ. About this clonotype: Antigen specificity is unknown.

This material consisted of PBMCs, taken before TCRalphabeta/CD19-depleted stem cell transplant. The receptor was derived from a boy under two years old with Wiskott-Aldrich syndrome, due to receive a stem cell transplant. V gene TRBV7-6 combines with J gene TRBJ1-1, with D maybe TRBD1 (6 bases). The CDR3 region has the DNA TGTGCCAGCAGCTCGAGACAGGCGTGGAACACTGAAGCTTTCTTT. Translating it yields CASSSRQAWNTEAFF.